This entry lists 6 T cell receptor beta chains sequenced from one sample in a study of T cell repertoires in cytomegalovirus infection. Which antigens these TCRs recognize remains unknown. TCRdb redid the calling of the reads with MiXCR, one entry per CDR3 protein. Found here are under 150,000 distinct CDR3 sequences, more than 20% of them singletons; the top ten hold around 32%. Sequencing was carried out using PBMCs, sequenced either directly or after in vitro stimulation (not recorded which). The receptor source for this set is a human donor in good health (CMV status not recorded). Some clones in this sample may be carry-over from other donors' samples.

The chain employs TRBV5-4 and TRBJ2-5, with 14 bases identical to TRBD2. The CDR3 runs 15 residues. Losses at the gene ends were 3 bases for V and 3 bases for J; bases not matched to a gene: 1. Germline loops: CDR1 SGHNT, CDR2 YYREEE (reference sequence). The CDR3 DNA reads TGTGCCAGCAGCTGGGGACTAGCGGGAGAAGAGACCCAGTACTTC. It yields the protein CASSWGLAGEETQYF.

The rearrangement uses TRBV27 and TRBJ2-2; a weak D match, TRBD2 (5 bases). The V end lost 3 bases, the J end lost 1 base, and 6 bases lay between the germline ends. Germline V gene sequence: CDR1 MNHEY, CDR2 SMNVEV (reference sequence). The length of the CDR3 is 14 residues. The CDR3 here is CASSFAGNTGELFF. In DNA, the CDR3 is TGTGCCAGCAGTTTTGCGGGGAACACCGGGGAGCTGTTTTTT.

This clonotype was seen more than once but under ten times. J is TRBJ2-1 and V is TRBV20-1, with D tentatively TRBD1 (5 bases). V lost 2 bases and J 0 bases, leaving 11 bases between the germline ends. Germline V lookup: CDR1 DFQATT, CDR2 SNEGSKA (reference sequence). The CDR3 loop spans 15 amino acids. The CDR3 spells CSARKGRSSYNEQFF. CDR3 nucleotides: TGCAGTGCTAGAAAGGGGCGGAGCTCCTACAATGAGCAGTTCTTC.

This clonotype was picked up a small number of times. The chain couples TRBV14 to TRBJ1-1; 9 nucleotides match TRBD1. Per the germline V gene, CDR1 is SGHDN and CDR2 is FVKESK. The V gene end was trimmed by 4 bases and the J gene end by 3 bases; junction bases not matched to a gene: 6. CDR3 length: 15 residues. The CDR3, as DNA: TGTGCCAGCAGCCTGGGACAGGGAGGGCACACTGAAGCTTTCTTT. This gives the protein CASSLGQGGHTEAFF.

V is TRBV29-1 and J is TRBJ1-1, with no clear D. This CDR3 has 13 residues. Trimming shortened V by 8 bases and J by 4 bases, and 17 bases separated the two germline ends. Per the germline V gene, CDR1 is SQVTM and CDR2 is ANQGSEA. In DNA form, the CDR3 reads TGCAGCTCTAGACACCCGGGTGGCACTGAAGCTTTCTTT. Its protein is CSSRHPGGTEAFF.

This clonotype was observed a handful of times. The chain employs TRBV7-2 and TRBJ1-1, with TRBD1 as a possible D gene (5 bases). The CDR3 is 13 amino acids. Germline CDR1 SGHTA, CDR2 FQGNSA. Trimming cost V 1 base and J 4 bases, with 7 bases left between them. The CDR3 DNA follows: TGTGCCAGCAGCTTAGGACAGTCCACTGAAGCTTTCTTT. This codes for CASSLGQSTEAFF.